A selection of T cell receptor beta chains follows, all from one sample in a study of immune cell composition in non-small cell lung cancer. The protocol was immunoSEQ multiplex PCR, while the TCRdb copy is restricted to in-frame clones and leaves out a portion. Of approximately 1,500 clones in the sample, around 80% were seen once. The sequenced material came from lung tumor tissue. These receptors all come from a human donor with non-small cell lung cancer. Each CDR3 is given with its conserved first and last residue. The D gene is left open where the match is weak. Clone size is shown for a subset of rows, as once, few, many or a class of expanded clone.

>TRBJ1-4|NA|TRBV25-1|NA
CASSEWARVGEKLFF
TGTGCCAGCAGTGAATGGGCCAGGGTGGGAGAAAAACTGTTTTTT
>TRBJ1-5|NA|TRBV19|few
CASSREGVGEPQHF
TGTGCCAGTAGTCGAGAAGGGGTCGGAGAGCCCCAGCATTTT
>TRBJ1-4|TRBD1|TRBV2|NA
CASTIQGVREKLFF
TGTGCCAGCACGATACAGGGGGTTCGTGAAAAACTGTTTTTT
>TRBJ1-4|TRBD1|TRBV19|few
CASSIDGTGVEEKLFF
TGTGCCAGTAGTATAGACGGGACAGGGGTCGAGGAAAAACTGTTTTTT
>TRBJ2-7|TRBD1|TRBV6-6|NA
CASSYVDRGSYEQYF
TGTGCCAGCAGTTACGTCGACAGGGGGTCGTACGAGCAGTACTTC
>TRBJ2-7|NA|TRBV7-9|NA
CASSFGRRDNYEQYF
TGTGCCAGCAGCTTTGGCAGAAGGGACAACTACGAGCAGTACTTC
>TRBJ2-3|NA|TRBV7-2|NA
CASSPGLTSTDTQYF
TGTGCCAGCAGCCCTGGACTCACGAGCACAGATACGCAGTATTTT
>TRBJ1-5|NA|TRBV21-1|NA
CASSKAQGSQPQHF
TGTGCCAGCAGCAAAGCGCAGGGATCCCAGCCCCAGCATTTT
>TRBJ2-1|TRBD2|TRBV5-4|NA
CASSRAGGNNEQFF
TGTGCCAGCAGCAGGGCGGGGGGGAACAATGAGCAGTTCTTC
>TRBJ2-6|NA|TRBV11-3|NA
CASSTLCRQSRANVLTF
TGTGCCAGCAGCACGTTATGTCGACAAAGTCGGGCCAACGTCCTGACTTTC
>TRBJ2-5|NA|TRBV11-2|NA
CASSLDWAGAGETQYF
TGTGCCAGCAGCTTAGATTGGGCGGGGGCTGGGGAGACCCAGTACTTC
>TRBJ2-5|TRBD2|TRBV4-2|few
CASSQTLAGLQETQYF
TGTGCCAGCAGCCAAACGCTAGCGGGGCTCCAAGAGACCCAGTACTTC
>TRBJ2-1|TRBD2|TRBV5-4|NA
CASTRGGLGYNEQFF
TGTGCCAGCACCAGAGGGGGACTAGGCTACAATGAGCAGTTCTTC
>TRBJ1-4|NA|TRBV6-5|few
CASSYSEREKLFF
TGTGCCAGCAGTTACTCGGAGCGGGAAAAACTGTTTTTT
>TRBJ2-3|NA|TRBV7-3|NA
CASSSFAGLSTDTQYF
TGTGCCAGCAGCTCCTTTGCGGGTTTAAGCACAGATACGCAGTATTTT
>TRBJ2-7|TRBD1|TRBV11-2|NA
CASSLVGTGVLSSYEQYF
TGTGCCAGCAGCTTAGTAGGGACAGGGGTTCTAAGCTCCTACGAGCAGTACTTC
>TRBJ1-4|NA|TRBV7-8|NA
CASRVQNNEKLFF
TGTGCCAGCAGGGTTCAGAATAATGAAAAACTGTTTTTT
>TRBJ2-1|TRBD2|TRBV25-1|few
CASSEPRSGGYNEQFF
TGTGCCAGCAGTGAACCCAGGAGCGGGGGATACAATGAGCAGTTCTTC
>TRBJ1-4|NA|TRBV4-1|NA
CASSQERAATNEKLFF
TGCGCCAGCAGCCAAGAGAGGGCAGCAACTAATGAAAAACTGTTTTTT
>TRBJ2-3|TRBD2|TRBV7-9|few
CASSPGTSGGRTQYF
TGTGCCAGCAGCCCCGGGACTAGCGGGGGTCGAACGCAGTATTTT
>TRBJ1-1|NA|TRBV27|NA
CASSLYRGTEAFF
TGTGCCAGCAGTTTATATCGGGGGACTGAAGCTTTCTTT
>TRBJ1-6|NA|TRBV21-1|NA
CASISGDQGAQGYNSPLHF
TGTGCCAGCATCAGTGGGGACCAGGGGGCGCAGGGCTATAATTCACCCCTCCACTTT
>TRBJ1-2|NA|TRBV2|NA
CASHKAGQSYGYTF
TGTGCCAGCCATAAGGCAGGACAATCATATGGCTACACCTTC
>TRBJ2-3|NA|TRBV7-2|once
CASSFLPAGASTDTQYF
TGTGCCAGCAGCTTCTTACCGGCGGGGGCCAGCACAGATACGCAGTATTTT
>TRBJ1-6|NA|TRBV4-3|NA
CASSQAQGSNSPLHF
TGCGCCAGCAGCCAAGCACAGGGAAGTAATTCACCCCTCCACTTT
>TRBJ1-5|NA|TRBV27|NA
CASSSVSGGVIIQPQHF
TGTGCCAGCAGCAGCGTTTCGGGGGGCGTCATTATTCAGCCCCAGCATTTT